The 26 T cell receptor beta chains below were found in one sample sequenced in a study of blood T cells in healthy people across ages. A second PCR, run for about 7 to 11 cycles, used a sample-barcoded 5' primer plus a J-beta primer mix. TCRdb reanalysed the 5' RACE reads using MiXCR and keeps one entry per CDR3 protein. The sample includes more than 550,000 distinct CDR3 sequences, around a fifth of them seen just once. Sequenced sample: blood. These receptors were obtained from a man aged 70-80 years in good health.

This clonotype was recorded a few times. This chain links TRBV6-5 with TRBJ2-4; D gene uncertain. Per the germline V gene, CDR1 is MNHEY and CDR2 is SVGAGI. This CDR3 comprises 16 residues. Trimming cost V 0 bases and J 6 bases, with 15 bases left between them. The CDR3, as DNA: TGTGCCAGCAGTTACTCGAGCATGGTCATCGGAAACATTCAGTACTTC. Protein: CASSYSSMVIGNIQYF.

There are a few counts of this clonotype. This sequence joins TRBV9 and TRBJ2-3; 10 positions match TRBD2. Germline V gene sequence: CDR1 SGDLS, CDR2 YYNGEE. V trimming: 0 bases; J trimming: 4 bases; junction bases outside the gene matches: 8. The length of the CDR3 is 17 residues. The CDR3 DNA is TGTGCCAGCAGCGTAGCTCGCGTAGCGGGGGGTTCAGATACGCAGTATTTT. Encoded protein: CASSVARVAGGSDTQYF.

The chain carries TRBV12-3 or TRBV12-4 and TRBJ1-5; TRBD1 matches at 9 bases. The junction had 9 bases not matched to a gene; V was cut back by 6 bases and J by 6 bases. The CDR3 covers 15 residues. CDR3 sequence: CASSSLGTGSQPQHF. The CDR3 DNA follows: TGTGCCAGCAGCTCGCTAGGGACAGGGAGTCAGCCCCAGCATTTT.

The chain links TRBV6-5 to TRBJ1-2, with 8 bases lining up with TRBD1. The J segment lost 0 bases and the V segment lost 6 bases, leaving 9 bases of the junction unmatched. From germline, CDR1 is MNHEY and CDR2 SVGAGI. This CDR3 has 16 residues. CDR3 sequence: CASSRRTGRTNYGYTF. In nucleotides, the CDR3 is TGTGCCAGCAGCCGGCGGACAGGGCGGACTAACTATGGCTACACCTTC.

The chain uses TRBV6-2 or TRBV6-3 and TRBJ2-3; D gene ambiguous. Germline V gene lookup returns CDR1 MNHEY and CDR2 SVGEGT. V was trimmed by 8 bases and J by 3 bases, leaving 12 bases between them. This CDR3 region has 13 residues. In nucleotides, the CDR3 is TGTGCCAGCCGACCTGCAGGAACAGATACGCAGTATTTT. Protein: CASRPAGTDTQYF.

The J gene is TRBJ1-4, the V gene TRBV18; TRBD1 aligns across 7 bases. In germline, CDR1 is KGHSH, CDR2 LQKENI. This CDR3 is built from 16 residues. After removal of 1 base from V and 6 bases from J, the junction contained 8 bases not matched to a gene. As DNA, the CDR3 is TGTGCCAGCTCACCACGTCAGGGGACAGCCTATGAAAAACTGTTTTTT. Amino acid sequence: CASSPRQGTAYEKLFF.

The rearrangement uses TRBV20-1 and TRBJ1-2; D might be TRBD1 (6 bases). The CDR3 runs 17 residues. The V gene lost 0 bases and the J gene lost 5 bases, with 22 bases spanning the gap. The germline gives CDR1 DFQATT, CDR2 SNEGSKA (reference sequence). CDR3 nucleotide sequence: TGCAGTGCTAGAGATGGTCAGGGGATGAGGTATAGGTATGGCTACACCTTC. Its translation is CSARDGQGMRYRYGYTF.

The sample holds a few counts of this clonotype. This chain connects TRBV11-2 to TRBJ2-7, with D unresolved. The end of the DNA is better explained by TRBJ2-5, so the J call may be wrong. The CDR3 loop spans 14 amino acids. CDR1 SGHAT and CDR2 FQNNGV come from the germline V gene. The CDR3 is CASSALEKKETQYF. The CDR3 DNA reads TGTGCCAGCAGCGCGCTAGAGAAGAAAGAGACCCAGTACTTC.

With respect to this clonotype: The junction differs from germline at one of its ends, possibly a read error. CDR3 in amino acids: CATSLGTTKIIQYF. CDR3 nucleotides: TGCGCCACCAGCCTCGGAACCACAAAAATCATTCAGTACTTC. This chain connects TRBV5-1 to TRBJ2-4; D gene uncertain. CDR1 is SGHRS and CDR2 is YFSETQ in the germline V gene. The CDR3 has 14 residues.

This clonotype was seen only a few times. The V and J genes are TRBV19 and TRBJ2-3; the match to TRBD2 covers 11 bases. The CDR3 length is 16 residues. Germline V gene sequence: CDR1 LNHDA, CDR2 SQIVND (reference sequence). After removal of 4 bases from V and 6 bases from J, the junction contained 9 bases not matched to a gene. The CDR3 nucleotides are TGTGCCAGTAGTAGTCATAGCGGGAGGGCCGGGGATACGCAGTATTTT. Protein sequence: CASSSHSGRAGDTQYF.

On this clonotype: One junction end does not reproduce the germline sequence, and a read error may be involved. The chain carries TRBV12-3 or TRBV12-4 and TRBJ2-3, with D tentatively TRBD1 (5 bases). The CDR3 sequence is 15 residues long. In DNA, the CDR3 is TGTGCCAGCAGTTTATTACAGGCTGGAGCAGATGCGCAGTATTTT. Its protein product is CASSLLQAGADAQYF.

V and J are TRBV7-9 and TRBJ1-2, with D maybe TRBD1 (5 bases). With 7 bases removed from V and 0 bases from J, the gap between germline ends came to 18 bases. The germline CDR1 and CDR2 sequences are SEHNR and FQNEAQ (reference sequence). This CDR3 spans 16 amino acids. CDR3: CASTTPTDNANYGYTF. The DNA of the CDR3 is TGTGCCAGCACCACACCGACAGATAACGCTAACTATGGCTACACCTTC.

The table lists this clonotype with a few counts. CDR3 DNA sequence: TGTGCCAGCAGACCCACCGACAGGACCATTCAGTACTTC. It translates to CASRPTDRTIQYF. The genes are TRBV28 and TRBJ2-4, with D tentatively TRBD1 (6 bases). With 6 bases removed from V and 9 bases from J, the gap between germline ends came to 15 bases. Germline assignment: CDR1 MDHEN and CDR2 SYDVKM. CDR3 length equals 13 residues.

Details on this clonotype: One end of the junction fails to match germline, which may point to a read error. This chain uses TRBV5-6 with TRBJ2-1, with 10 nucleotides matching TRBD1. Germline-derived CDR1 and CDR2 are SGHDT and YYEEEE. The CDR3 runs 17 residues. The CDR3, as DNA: TGTACCAGCAGCTTGTATCGCGGACAGGGGGTCTACAATGAGCAGTTCTTC. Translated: CTSSLYRGQGVYNEQFF.

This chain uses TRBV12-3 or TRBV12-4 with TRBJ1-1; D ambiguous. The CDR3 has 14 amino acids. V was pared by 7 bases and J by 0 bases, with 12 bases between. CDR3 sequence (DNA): TGTGCCAGCACCAGGACGAGATTGAACACTGAAGCTTTCTTT. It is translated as CASTRTRLNTEAFF.

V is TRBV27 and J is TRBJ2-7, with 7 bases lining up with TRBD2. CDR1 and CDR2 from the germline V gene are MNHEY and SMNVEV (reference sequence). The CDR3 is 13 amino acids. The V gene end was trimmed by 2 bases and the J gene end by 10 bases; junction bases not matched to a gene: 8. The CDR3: CASSLGGGSRQYV. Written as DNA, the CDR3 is TGTGCCAGCAGTTTAGGTGGCGGGAGTCGCCAGTACGTC.

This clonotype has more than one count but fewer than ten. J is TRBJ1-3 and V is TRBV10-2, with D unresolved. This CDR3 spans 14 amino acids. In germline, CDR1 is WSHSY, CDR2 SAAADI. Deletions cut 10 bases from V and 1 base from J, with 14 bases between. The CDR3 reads CATTSSGSGNTIYF. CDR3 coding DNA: TGCGCCACCACCTCGTCCGGGTCTGGAAACACCATATATTTT.

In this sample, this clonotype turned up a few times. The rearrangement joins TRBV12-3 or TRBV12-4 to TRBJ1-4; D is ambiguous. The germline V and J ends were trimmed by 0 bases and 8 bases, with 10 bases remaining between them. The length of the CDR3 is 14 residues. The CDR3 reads CASSLARINEKLFF. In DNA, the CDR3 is TGTGCCAGCAGTTTAGCCAGGATAAACGAAAAACTGTTTTTT.

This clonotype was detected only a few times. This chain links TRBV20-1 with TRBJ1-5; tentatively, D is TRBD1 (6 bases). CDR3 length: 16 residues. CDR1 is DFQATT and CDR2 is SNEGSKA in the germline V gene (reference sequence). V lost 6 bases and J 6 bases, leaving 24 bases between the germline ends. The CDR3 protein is CSAGTWDQGKSQPQHF. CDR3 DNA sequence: TGCAGTGCGGGGACTTGGGATCAGGGGAAGAGTCAGCCCCAGCATTTT.

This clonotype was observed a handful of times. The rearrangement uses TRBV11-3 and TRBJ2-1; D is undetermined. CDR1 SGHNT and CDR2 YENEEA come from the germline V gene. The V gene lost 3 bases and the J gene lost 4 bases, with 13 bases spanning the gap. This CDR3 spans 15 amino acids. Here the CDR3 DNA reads TGTGCCAGCAGCTTCGGTCTCCTAGGATACAATGAGCAGTTCTTC. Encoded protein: CASSFGLLGYNEQFF.

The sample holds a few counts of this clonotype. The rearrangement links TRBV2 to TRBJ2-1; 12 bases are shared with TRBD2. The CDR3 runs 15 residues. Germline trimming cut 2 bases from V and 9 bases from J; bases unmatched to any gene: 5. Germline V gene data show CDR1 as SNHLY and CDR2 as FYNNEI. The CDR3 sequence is CASSELAGGPGEQFF. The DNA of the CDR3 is TGTGCCAGCAGTGAACTAGCGGGAGGGCCCGGTGAGCAGTTCTTC.

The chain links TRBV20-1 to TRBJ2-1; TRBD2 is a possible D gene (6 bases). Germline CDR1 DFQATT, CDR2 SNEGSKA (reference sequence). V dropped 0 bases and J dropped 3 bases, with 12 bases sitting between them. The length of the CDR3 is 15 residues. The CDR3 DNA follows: TGCAGTGCTAGAGATCCCAGCGGGCACTACAATGAGCAGTTCTTC. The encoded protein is CSARDPSGHYNEQFF.

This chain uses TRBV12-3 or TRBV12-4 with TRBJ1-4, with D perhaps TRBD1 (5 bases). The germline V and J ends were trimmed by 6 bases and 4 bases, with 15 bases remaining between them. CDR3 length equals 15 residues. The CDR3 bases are TGTGCCAGCAGGGGCAAGGGGACCCTTAATGAAAAACTGTTTTTT. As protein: CASRGKGTLNEKLFF.

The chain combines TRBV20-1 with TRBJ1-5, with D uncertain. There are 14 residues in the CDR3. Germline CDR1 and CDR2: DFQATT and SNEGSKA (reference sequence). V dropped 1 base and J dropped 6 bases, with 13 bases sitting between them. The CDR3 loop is CSARGAREGQPQHF. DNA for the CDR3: TGCAGTGCTAGAGGTGCCCGGGAGGGTCAGCCCCAGCATTTT.

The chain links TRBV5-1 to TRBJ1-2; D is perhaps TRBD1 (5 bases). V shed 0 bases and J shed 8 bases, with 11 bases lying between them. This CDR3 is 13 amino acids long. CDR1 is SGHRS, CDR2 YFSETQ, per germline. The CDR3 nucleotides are TGCGCCAGCAGCTTGGGCAGGGTAGGAGGCTACACCTTC. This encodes CASSLGRVGGYTF.

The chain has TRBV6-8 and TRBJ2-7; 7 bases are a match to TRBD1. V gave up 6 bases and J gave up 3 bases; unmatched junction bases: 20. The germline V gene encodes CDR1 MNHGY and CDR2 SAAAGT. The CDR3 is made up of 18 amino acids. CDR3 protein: CASSSKFVQGPQLYEQYV. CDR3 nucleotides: TGTGCCAGCAGCAGCAAATTCGTACAGGGGCCGCAACTCTACGAGCAGTACGTC.